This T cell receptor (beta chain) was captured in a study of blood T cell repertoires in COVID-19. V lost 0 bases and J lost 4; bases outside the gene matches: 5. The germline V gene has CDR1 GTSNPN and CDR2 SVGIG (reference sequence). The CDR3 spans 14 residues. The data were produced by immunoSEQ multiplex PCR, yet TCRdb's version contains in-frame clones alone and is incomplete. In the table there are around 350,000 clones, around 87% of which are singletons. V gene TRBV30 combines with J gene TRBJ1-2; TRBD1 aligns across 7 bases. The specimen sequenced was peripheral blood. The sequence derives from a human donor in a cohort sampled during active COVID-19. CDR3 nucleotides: TGTGCCTGGAGTGTAGGGGACAGCTTCTATGGCTACACCTTC. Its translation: CAWSVGDSFYGYTF.